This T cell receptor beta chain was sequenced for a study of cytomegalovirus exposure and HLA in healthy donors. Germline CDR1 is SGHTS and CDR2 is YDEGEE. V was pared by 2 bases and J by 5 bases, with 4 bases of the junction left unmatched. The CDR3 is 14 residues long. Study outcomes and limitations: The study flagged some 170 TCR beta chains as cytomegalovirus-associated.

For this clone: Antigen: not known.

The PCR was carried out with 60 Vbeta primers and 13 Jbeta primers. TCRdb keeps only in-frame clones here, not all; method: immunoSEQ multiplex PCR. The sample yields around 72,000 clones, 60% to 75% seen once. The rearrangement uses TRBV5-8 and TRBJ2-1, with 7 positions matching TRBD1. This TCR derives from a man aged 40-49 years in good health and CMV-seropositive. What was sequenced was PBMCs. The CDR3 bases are TGTGCCAGCAGCTTCAGGGGGTGGGACAATGAGCAGTTCTTC. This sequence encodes CASSFRGWDNEQFF. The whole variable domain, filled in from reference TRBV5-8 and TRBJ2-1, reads EAGVTQSPTHLIKTRGQQATLRCSPISGHTSVYWYQQALGLGLQFLLWYDEGEERNRGNFPPRFSGRQFPNYSSELNVNALELEDSALYLCASSFRGWDNEQFFGPGTRLTVL.